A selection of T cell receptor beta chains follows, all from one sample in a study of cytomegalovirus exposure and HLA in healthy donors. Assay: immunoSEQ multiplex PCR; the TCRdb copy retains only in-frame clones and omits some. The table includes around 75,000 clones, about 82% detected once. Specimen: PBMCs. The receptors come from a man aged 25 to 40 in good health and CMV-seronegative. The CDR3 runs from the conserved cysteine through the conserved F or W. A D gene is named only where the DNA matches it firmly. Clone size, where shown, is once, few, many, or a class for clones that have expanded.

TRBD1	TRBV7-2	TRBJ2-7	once	CASSSGTGGPYEQYF	TGTGCCAGCAGCTCCGGGACAGGGGGCCCCTACGAGCAGTACTTC
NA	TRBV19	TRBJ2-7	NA	CASSPWLSYEQYF	TGTGCCAGTAGCCCGTGGCTCTCCTACGAGCAGTACTTC
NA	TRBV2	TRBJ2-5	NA	CASSEAEGGDQETQYF	TGTGCCAGCAGTGAAGCGGAGGGGGGGGACCAAGAGACCCAGTACTTC
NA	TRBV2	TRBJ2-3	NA	CASSENPYTDTQYF	TGTGCCAGCAGTGAAAATCCTTACACAGATACGCAGTATTTT
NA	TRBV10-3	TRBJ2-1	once	CAIRPETGTLNEQFF	TGTGCCATTCGACCTGAAACCGGGACACTCAATGAGCAGTTCTTC
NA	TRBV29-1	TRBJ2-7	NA	CSVGGLLSYEQYF	TGCAGCGTTGGGGGACTCCTCTCCTACGAGCAGTACTTC
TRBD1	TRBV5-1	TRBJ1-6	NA	CASSSRQGERSPLHF	TGCGCCAGCAGCAGCCGACAGGGCGAGAGGTCACCCCTCCACTTT
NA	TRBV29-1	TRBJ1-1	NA	CSVATGTNTEAFF	TGCAGCGTAGCTACAGGGACGAACACTGAAGCTTTCTTT
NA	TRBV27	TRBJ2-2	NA	CASSLSEGVNTGELFF	TGTGCCAGCAGCCTCTCCGAGGGCGTGAACACCGGGGAGCTGTTTTTT
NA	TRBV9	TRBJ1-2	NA	CASSVDDISNYGYTF	TGTGCCAGCAGCGTAGATGACATCTCTAACTATGGCTACACCTTC
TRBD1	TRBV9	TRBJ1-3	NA	CASSRQGQGRGNTIYF	TGTGCCAGCAGCAGACAAGGACAGGGGAGGGGAAACACCATATATTTT
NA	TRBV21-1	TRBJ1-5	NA	CASSKRHTGSEGNQPQHF	TGTGCCAGCAGCAAAAGACACACAGGGTCGGAGGGCAATCAGCCCCAGCATTTT
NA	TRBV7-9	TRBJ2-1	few	CASSPGDKQFF	TGTGCCAGCAGCCCCGGCGACAAGCAGTTCTTC
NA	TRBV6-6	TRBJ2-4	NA	CASSPTGANMNIQYF	TGTGCCAGCAGCCCTACAGGAGCTAACATGAACATTCAGTACTTC
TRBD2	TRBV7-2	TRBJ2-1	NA	CASSPPSGGYNEQFF	TGTGCCAGCAGCCCTCCTAGCGGGGGATACAATGAGCAGTTCTTC
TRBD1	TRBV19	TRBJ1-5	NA	CASSTGQGAGKPQHF	TGTGCCAGTAGCACCGGACAGGGGGCCGGGAAGCCCCAGCATTTT
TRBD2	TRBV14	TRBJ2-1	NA	CASSPLSGGKNEQFF	TGTGCCAGCAGCCCGCTCAGCGGGGGTAAAAATGAGCAGTTCTTC
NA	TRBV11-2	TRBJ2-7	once	CASSLLRGRSSYEQYF	TGTGCCAGCAGCCTCCTCCGGGGGAGGAGCTCCTACGAGCAGTACTTC
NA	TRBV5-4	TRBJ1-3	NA	CASSFGQSTNGNTIYF	TGTGCCAGCAGCTTTGGACAGTCAACAAACGGAAACACCATATATTTT
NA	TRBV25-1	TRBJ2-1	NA	CASSGTEGRSYNEQFF	TGTGCCAGCAGTGGTACGGAGGGGAGAAGCTACAATGAGCAGTTCTTC
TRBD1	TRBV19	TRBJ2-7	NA	CASTPGVGQSYEQYF	TGTGCCAGTACCCCCGGCGTGGGACAGAGCTACGAGCAGTACTTC
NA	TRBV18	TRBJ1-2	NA	CASSPNSHYGYTF	TGTGCCAGCTCACCAAACTCCCACTATGGCTACACCTTC
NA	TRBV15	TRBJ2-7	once	CATSRDVLRGGSYEQYF	TGTGCCACCAGCAGAGATGTCTTACGGGGTGGGTCCTACGAGCAGTACTTC
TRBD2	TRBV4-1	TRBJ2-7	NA	CASSLPAERGPYEQYF	TGCGCCAGCAGCCTCCCGGCTGAGCGGGGACCCTACGAGCAGTACTTC
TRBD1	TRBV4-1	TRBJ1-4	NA	CASSQRQGANEKLFF	TGCGCCAGCAGCCAACGACAGGGGGCTAATGAAAAACTGTTTTTT
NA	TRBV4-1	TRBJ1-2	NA	CASSPMYRDYGYTF	TGCGCCAGCAGCCCAATGTACAGGGACTATGGCTACACCTTC
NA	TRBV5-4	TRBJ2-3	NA	CASSLKQATDTQYF	TGTGCCAGCAGCTTAAAACAGGCTACAGATACGCAGTATTTT
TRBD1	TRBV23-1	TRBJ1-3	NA	CASSLHRGRLSGNTIYF	TGCGCCAGCAGTCTTCACAGGGGCCGCCTCTCTGGAAACACCATATATTTT
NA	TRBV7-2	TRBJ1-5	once	CASSTGNQPQHF	TGTGCCAGCAGTACAGGCAATCAGCCCCAGCATTTT
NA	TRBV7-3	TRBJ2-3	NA	CASSSPGAAGTDTQYF	TGTGCCAGCAGCTCCCCTGGGGCGGCGGGCACAGATACGCAGTATTTT
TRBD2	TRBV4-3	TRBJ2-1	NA	CARGQSGSYYNEQFF	TGCGCCAGAGGCCAAAGCGGGAGTTACTACAATGAGCAGTTCTTC
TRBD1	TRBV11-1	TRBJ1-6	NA	CASSQGTGGSYNSPLHF	TGTGCCAGCAGCCAAGGGACAGGGGGATCCTATAATTCACCCCTCCACTTT
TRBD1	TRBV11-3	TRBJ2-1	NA	CASRDRSAQFF	TGTGCCAGCAGGGACAGGTCCGCGCAGTTCTTC
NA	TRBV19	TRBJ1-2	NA	CASSIRAEYYGYTF	TGTGCCAGTAGTATTCGAGCGGAATACTATGGCTACACCTTC
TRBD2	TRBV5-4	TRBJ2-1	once	CASSLGSGSNEQFF	TGTGCCAGCAGCTTGGGCAGCGGGAGCAATGAGCAGTTCTTC
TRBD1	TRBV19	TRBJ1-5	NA	CASSLGQGHYQPQHF	TGTGCCAGTAGTTTGGGACAGGGGCATTATCAGCCCCAGCATTTT
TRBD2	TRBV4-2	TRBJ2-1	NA	CASSQGWRGGRLNEQFF	TGTGCCAGCAGCCAGGGCTGGCGGGGGGGCCGGTTGAATGAGCAGTTCTTC
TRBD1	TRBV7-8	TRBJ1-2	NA	CASSLRTGGSGYTF	TGTGCCAGCAGCTTGCGGACAGGGGGATCTGGCTACACCTTC
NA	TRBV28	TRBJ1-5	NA	CASRLQGGRAQHF	TGTGCCAGTCGCTTACAGGGCGGGCGGGCCCAGCATTTT
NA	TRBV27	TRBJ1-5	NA	CASRDSNSLRQPQHF	TGTGCCAGCAGGGACAGCAACTCCTTACGGCAGCCCCAGCATTTT
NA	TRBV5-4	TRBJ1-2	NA	CASRQDTGRANYGYTF	TGTGCCAGCAGGCAAGACACAGGGAGAGCTAACTATGGCTACACCTTC
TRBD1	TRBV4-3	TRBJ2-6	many	CASSQETGTGANVLTF	TGCGCCAGCAGCCAAGAGACAGGGACTGGGGCCAACGTCCTGACTTTC
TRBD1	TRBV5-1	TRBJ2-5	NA	CASSTVSGQASTQYF	TGCGCCAGCAGCACCGTTTCGGGACAGGCGTCGACCCAGTACTTC
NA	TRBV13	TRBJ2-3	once	CASSLGSGVGAGTDTQYF	TGTGCCAGCAGCTTAGGATCGGGGGTTGGGGCTGGCACAGATACGCAGTATTTT
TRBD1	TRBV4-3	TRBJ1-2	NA	CASSQEGTGGNLANYGYTF	TGCGCCAGCAGCCAAGAAGGGACAGGAGGGAATTTAGCTAACTATGGCTACACCTTC
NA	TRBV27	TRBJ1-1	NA	CASQPYRDIFGTEAFF	TGTGCCAGCCAGCCCTACAGGGACATATTCGGCACTGAAGCTTTCTTT
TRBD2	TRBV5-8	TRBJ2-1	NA	CASSFLAGSPTDEQFF	TGTGCCAGCAGCTTTCTAGCGGGGTCTCCTACGGATGAGCAGTTCTTC
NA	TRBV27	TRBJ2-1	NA	CASSFQGTQQFF	TGTGCCAGCAGTTTCCAAGGGACTCAGCAGTTCTTC
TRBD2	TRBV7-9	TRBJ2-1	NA	CASSTRLAGGLPGEQFF	TGTGCCAGCAGTACAAGACTAGCGGGAGGCCTGCCCGGTGAGCAGTTCTTC
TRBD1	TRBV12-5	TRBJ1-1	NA	CASVLDRASRSTEAFF	TGTGCTAGTGTTTTGGACAGGGCCTCTAGGAGCACTGAAGCTTTCTTT
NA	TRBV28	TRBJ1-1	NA	CASSPLWTEAFF	TGTGCCAGCAGTCCACTTTGGACTGAAGCTTTCTTT
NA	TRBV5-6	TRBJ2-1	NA	CASSFGWGVDNEQFF	TGTGCCAGCAGCTTTGGTTGGGGAGTGGACAATGAGCAGTTCTTC
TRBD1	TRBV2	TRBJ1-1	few	CASIRGQPNTEAFF	TGTGCCAGCATTCGGGGACAGCCCAACACTGAAGCTTTCTTT
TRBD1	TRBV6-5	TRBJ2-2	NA	CASRNRGLNTGELFF	TGTGCCAGCAGAAACAGGGGGCTTAACACCGGGGAGCTGTTTTTT
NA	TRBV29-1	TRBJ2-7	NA	CSVEKSAVEQYF	TGCAGCGTTGAAAAATCAGCGGTCGAGCAGTACTTC
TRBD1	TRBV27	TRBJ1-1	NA	CASSLNRGRGEAFF	TGTGCCAGCAGTCTAAACAGGGGGCGAGGTGAAGCTTTCTTT